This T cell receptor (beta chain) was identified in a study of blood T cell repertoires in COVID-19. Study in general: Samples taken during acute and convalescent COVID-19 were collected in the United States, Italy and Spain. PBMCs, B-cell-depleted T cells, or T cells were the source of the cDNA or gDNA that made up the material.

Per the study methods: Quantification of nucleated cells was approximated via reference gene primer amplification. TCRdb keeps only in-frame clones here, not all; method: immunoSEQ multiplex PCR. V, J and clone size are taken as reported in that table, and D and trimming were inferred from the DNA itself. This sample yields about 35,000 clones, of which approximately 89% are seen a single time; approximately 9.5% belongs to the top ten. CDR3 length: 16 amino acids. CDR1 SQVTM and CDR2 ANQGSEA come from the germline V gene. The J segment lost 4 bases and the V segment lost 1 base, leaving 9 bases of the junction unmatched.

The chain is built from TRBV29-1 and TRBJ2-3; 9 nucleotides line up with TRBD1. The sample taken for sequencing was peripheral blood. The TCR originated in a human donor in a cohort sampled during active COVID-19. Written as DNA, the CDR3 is TGCAGCGTTGAAGTGGCTAGGGACAGGGTCCCAGATACGCAGTATTTT. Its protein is CSVEVARDRVPDTQYF.